Below, 31 T cell receptor beta chains from the same sample are listed, as sequenced in a study of T cell responses to AZD1222 COVID-19 vaccine. The repertoire was sequenced with immunoSEQ multiplex PCR; TCRdb's copy has only in-frame clones and lacks some. The table lists 86,000 or so clones, roughly 87% of them singletons. This specimen was peripheral blood, taken on day 0 of AZD1222 vaccination. The receptor set was obtained from an adult in good health.

The V and J genes are TRBV19 and TRBJ1-2; 7 nucleotides agree with TRBD1. The CDR3 length is 14 residues. CDR1 and CDR2 from the germline V gene are LNHDA and SQIVND (reference sequence). The trim removed 3 bases at V and 2 bases at J, leaving 3 bases unmatched. The CDR3: CASSIKTGNYGYTF. In DNA form, the CDR3 reads TGTGCCAGTAGTATTAAGACAGGGAACTATGGCTACACCTTC.

The V and J genes are TRBV19 and TRBJ1-2, with D uncertain. CDR1 is LNHDA and CDR2 is SQIVND in the germline V gene (reference sequence). CDR3 length: 16 residues. Trimming left V 5 bases short and J 1 base short, with 17 bases between. CDR3 nucleotides: TGTGCCAGTAGTCCCGGCGGGCAGGTGATTAACTATGGCTACACCTTC. Protein sequence: CASSPGGQVINYGYTF.

V and J are TRBV29-1 and TRBJ2-3, with D possibly matching TRBD2 (6 bases). Trimming left V 2 bases short and J 1 base short, with 13 bases between. Germline V CDR1 and CDR2: SQVTM, ANQGSEA. The CDR3 contains 15 residues. The CDR3 coding sequence is TGCAGCGTTGAACGGATGGTAGCGGGCACAGATACGCAGTATTTT. Encoded protein: CSVERMVAGTDTQYF.

The genes are TRBV7-2 and TRBJ2-7, with unresolved D. The length of the CDR3 is 12 residues. CDR1 SGHTA and CDR2 FQGNSA come from the germline V gene. V was clipped by 2 bases and J by 0 bases, with 2 bases between them. CDR3 loop: CASSLISYEQYF. DNA for the CDR3: TGTGCCAGCAGCTTAATCTCCTACGAGCAGTACTTC.

The chain is built from TRBV5-1 and TRBJ1-6; D call uncertain. V shed 4 bases and J shed 9 bases, with 11 bases lying between them. Germline CDR1 is SGHRS and CDR2 is YFSETQ. CDR3 size: 13 residues. The DNA for the CDR3 is TGCGCCAGCAGCCCGAACACCCGTTCACCCCTCCACTTT. Its translation: CASSPNTRSPLHF.

This chain links TRBV27 with TRBJ1-2, with D unclear. The germline V and J ends were trimmed by 3 bases and 2 bases, with 10 bases remaining between them. Germline assignment: CDR1 MNHEY and CDR2 SMNVEV (reference sequence). This CDR3 contains 14 residues. The CDR3 DNA reads as TGTGCCAGCAGTTTCAACAGATTAAACTATGGCTACACCTTC. Translating gives CASSFNRLNYGYTF.

The rearrangement uses TRBV5-4 and TRBJ1-6, with D uncertain. Per the germline V gene, CDR1 is SGHNT and CDR2 is YYREEE (reference sequence). The CDR3 length is 14 residues. V lost 0 bases to trimming and J lost 8 bases, with 9 bases between them. The CDR3: CASSLGLHDSPLHF. CDR3 nucleotide sequence: TGTGCCAGCAGCTTGGGCCTCCATGATTCACCCCTCCACTTT.

The chain couples TRBV6-5 to TRBJ1-1; D not certain. The CDR3 length is 15 residues. Trimming took off 5 bases at V and 5 bases at J, with 18 bases between the two ends. Germline CDR1 is MNHEY and CDR2 is SVGAGI. DNA for the CDR3: TGTGCCAGCAGTAGAGATTGGGGTGGAGGGACTGAAGCTTTCTTT. Translating gives CASSRDWGGGTEAFF.

This clone showed up just a few times. J is TRBJ1-5 and V is TRBV19; D perhaps matches TRBD1 (6 bases). Trimming took off 5 bases at V and 1 base at J, with 18 bases between the two ends. The CDR3 contains 17 residues. Germline lookup yields CDR1 LNHDA and CDR2 SQIVND (reference sequence). The DNA for the CDR3 is TGTGCCAGTAGTCGCGGGACACCTTCCCCCAGCAATCAGCCCCAGCATTTT. It is translated as CASSRGTPSPSNQPQHF.

The CDR3: CASGRGRGTEAFF. The CDR3 DNA reads TGCGCCAGCGGGCGGGGGCGAGGCACTGAAGCTTTCTTT. The V call is TRBV10-2, the J call TRBJ1-1; D is perhaps TRBD1 (6 bases). Germline V gene sequence: CDR1 WSHSY, CDR2 SAAADI. The CDR3 spans 13 residues. Trimming took off 8 bases at V and 4 bases at J, with 14 bases between the two ends.

The CDR3 DNA is TGTGCCAGCAGTTTAGCGGGGGGTAATGGCTACACCTTC. Translating gives CASSLAGGNGYTF. This chain uses TRBV12-3 or TRBV12-4 with TRBJ1-2; D is perhaps TRBD1 (5 bases). The CDR3 extends over 13 amino acids. V was clipped by 0 bases and J by 6 bases, with 8 bases between them.

The chain joins TRBV9 to TRBJ1-1; no firm D call. In germline, CDR1 is SGDLS, CDR2 YYNGEE. The length of the CDR3 is 12 residues. V was clipped by 4 bases and J by 4 bases, with 8 bases between them. The DNA of the CDR3 is TGTGCCAGCAGCCCGCGGACCACTGAAGCTTTCTTT. Residues: CASSPRTTEAFF.

This chain joins TRBV7-9 and TRBJ1-3, with 10 nucleotides matching TRBD1. J was trimmed by 3 bases and V by 5 bases; bases with no gene match: 4. Germline V lookup: CDR1 SEHNR, CDR2 FQNEAQ (reference sequence). This CDR3 contains 15 residues. CDR3 sequence (DNA): TGTGCCAGCAGCATCCGGACAGGGGGTGGAAACACCATATATTTT. Protein product: CASSIRTGGGNTIYF.

The rearrangement links TRBV18 to TRBJ2-7, with 9 bases aligning to TRBD1. With V trimmed by 6 bases and J by 4 bases, 10 bases remained unmatched. The germline gives CDR1 KGHSH, CDR2 LQKENI. The CDR3 sequence is 15 residues long. CDR3 nucleotides: TGTGCCAGCTCCCCTCAGGGGACAGGGACGTACGAGCAGTACTTC. Translated: CASSPQGTGTYEQYF.

The chain uses TRBV6-5 and TRBJ1-1; the D gene is possibly TRBD1 (5 bases). The V end was cut by 6 bases, the J end by 5 bases, with 16 bases between. The V gene's germline CDR1 is MNHEY and CDR2 SVGAGI. This CDR3 contains 14 residues. CDR3 protein: CASSVGGGRTEAFF. CDR3 sequence (DNA): TGTGCCAGCAGCGTCGGCGGGGGACGGACTGAAGCTTTCTTT.

This sequence joins TRBV28 and TRBJ2-1; D might be TRBD2 (6 bases). The germline V gene has CDR1 MDHEN and CDR2 SYDVKM. The CDR3 length is 12 residues. Trimming took 6 bases from V and 7 from J, leaving 10 bases between them. This CDR3 is CASRTGRNEQFF. CDR3 DNA: TGTGCCAGCAGAACGGGGAGGAATGAGCAGTTCTTC.

The chain's CDR3 is CASSGTRYNEQFF. CDR3 coding DNA: TGTGCCAGCAGCGGGACGCGGTACAATGAGCAGTTCTTC. The chain combines TRBV5-8 with TRBJ2-1; D may match TRBD1 or TRBD2 (5 bases each). This CDR3 has 13 amino acids. V was trimmed by 4 bases and J by 4 bases, leaving 9 bases between them. Germline CDR1 SGHTS, CDR2 YDEGEE.

This clone was detected once. The chain joins TRBV5-6 to TRBJ2-3, with 8 bases fitting TRBD2. The CDR3 is 16 residues long. Trimming removed 6 bases from V and 7 bases from J; junction bases left unmatched: 16. CDR1 is SGHDT, CDR2 YYEEEE, per germline. This chain's CDR3 is CASTVPGAGGPHTQYF. The CDR3 DNA sequence: TGTGCCAGCACCGTACCCGGGGCGGGGGGTCCCCATACGCAGTATTTT.

The rearrangement links TRBV28 to TRBJ1-1; 7 nucleotides align to TRBD1. J gave up 11 bases and V 3 bases, and 12 bases lay outside the gene matches. Germline V gives CDR1 MDHEN, CDR2 SYDVKM. The CDR3 is made up of 14 amino acids. CDR3 residues: CASSFLVRGRGAFF. DNA of the CDR3: TGTGCCAGCAGTTTTTTGGTCAGGGGGAGAGGGGCTTTCTTT.

V and J are TRBV28 and TRBJ1-2; the D gene is possibly TRBD1 (6 bases). Per germline, CDR1 MDHEN and CDR2 SYDVKM. Trimming pared 6 bases from V and 5 bases from J, leaving 13 bases between. This CDR3 has 13 residues. CDR3 bases: TGTGCCAGCAGGAGGGGGGGCTGGTATGGCTACACCTTC. Amino acids: CASRRGGWYGYTF.

V is TRBV7-8 and J is TRBJ2-5; D not certain. The CDR3 sequence is 11 residues long. Trimming removed 4 bases at V and 5 bases at J, with 5 bases between. CDR1 SGHVS and CDR2 FQNEAQ come from the germline V gene. The CDR3 region is CASSSRETQYF. CDR3 DNA sequence: TGTGCCAGCAGCTCGAGGGAGACCCAGTACTTC.

V and J are TRBV6-5 and TRBJ1-6; D is unresolved. This CDR3 comprises 13 residues. The germline V and J ends were trimmed by 6 bases and 4 bases, with 7 bases remaining between them. Germline V gene lookup returns CDR1 MNHEY and CDR2 SVGAGI. CDR3 sequence: CASRADYNSPLHF. CDR3 sequence (DNA): TGTGCCAGCAGGGCAGATTATAATTCACCCCTCCACTTT.

V gene TRBV7-2 combines with J gene TRBJ2-1, with D hard to call. Germline V gene data show CDR1 as SGHTA and CDR2 as FQGNSA. Trimming took off 5 bases at V and 0 bases at J, with 17 bases between the two ends. The CDR3 is 17 residues long. CDR3 bases: TGTGCCAGCAGCCTGTACCCTCGACTCGGCTCCTACAATGAGCAGTTCTTC. Its translation is CASSLYPRLGSYNEQFF.

This rearrangement joins TRBV7-8 to TRBJ1-5; D not certain. Germline CDR1 is SGHVS and CDR2 is FQNEAQ. The CDR3 extends over 13 amino acids. The ends were cut back, 1 base at V and 6 bases at J, with 7 bases in the middle. The CDR3 nucleotides are TGTGCCAGCAGCTTAGAGGTTAGTCAGCCCCAGCATTTT. This gives the protein CASSLEVSQPQHF.

The chain links TRBV7-8 to TRBJ1-6; 10 bases map to TRBD1. The CDR3 extends over 17 amino acids. The trim removed 5 bases at V and 7 bases at J, leaving 11 bases unmatched. In germline, CDR1 is SGHVS, CDR2 FQNEAQ. The CDR3 sequence: CASSADRGLEINSPLHF. In DNA, the CDR3 is TGTGCCAGCAGCGCCGACAGGGGGCTCGAGATAAATTCACCCCTCCACTTT.

This clone showed up just once. This sequence joins TRBV29-1 and TRBJ2-1; D is unclear. CDR3 size: 11 residues. Germline-derived CDR1 and CDR2 are SQVTM and ANQGSEA. V was shortened by 7 bases and J by 6 bases, with 10 bases between the two germline ends. The CDR3 nucleotides read TGCAGCGCTGGCGGCACCAATGAGCAGTTCTTC. Its translation: CSAGGTNEQFF.

The chain is built from TRBV7-2 and TRBJ1-6, with D tentatively TRBD1 (5 bases). The germline V and J ends were trimmed by 5 bases and 9 bases, with 20 bases remaining between them. The CDR3 sequence is 16 residues long. CDR1 and CDR2 (germline): SGHTA, FQGNSA. The CDR3 sequence is CASSLEGGAAGSPLHF. As DNA, the CDR3 is TGTGCCAGCAGCCTAGAGGGCGGGGCCGCGGGTTCACCCCTCCACTTT.

The V call is TRBV10-3, the J call TRBJ2-7; 9 nucleotides align to TRBD2. The CDR3 loop spans 18 amino acids. Germline V CDR1 and CDR2: ENHRY, SYGVKD. V lost 2 bases, J lost 2 bases, and 13 bases stayed unmatched. Written as DNA, the CDR3 is TGTGCCATCAGTGAGAGTGAGGGGCTAGCGGGGAGACCCTACGAGCAGTACTTC. Amino acid sequence: CAISESEGLAGRPYEQYF.

This chain links TRBV5-1 with TRBJ2-6; D might be TRBD1 (5 bases). V gave up 1 base and J gave up 0 bases, with 8 bases separating them. The CDR3 is 16 amino acids. Germline V gene sequence: CDR1 SGHRS, CDR2 YFSETQ. CDR3 protein: CASSLSGPSGANVLTF. The CDR3 region has the DNA TGCGCCAGCAGCTTGTCAGGGCCCTCTGGGGCCAACGTCCTGACTTTC.

The chain joins TRBV7-2 to TRBJ2-5; D gene uncertain. Germline V CDR1 and CDR2: SGHTA, FQGNSA. V lost 5 bases and J 2 bases, leaving 18 bases between the germline ends. The CDR3 runs 16 residues. CDR3 in DNA: TGTGCCAGCAGCCAGAGGTCTGAGTTGGTACAAGAGACCCAGTACTTC. This sequence encodes CASSQRSELVQETQYF. Full variable domain (remainder filled in from reference TRBV7-2 and TRBJ2-5): GAGVSQSPSNKVTEKGKDVELRCDPISGHTALYWYRQSLGQGLEFLIYFQGNSAPDKSGLPSDRFSAERTGGSVSTLTIQRTQQEDSAVYLCASSQRSELVQETQYFGPGTRLLVL.

For the CDR3, the DNA is TGTGCCAGCAGTTCCCCCGCCTACAATGAGCAGTTCTTC. Residues: CASSSPAYNEQFF. The genes are TRBV6-6 and TRBJ2-1; no definite D call. Germline V lookup: CDR1 MNHNY, CDR2 SVGAGI (reference sequence). This CDR3 has 13 amino acids. V lost 4 bases and J lost 2, with 6 bases in between.